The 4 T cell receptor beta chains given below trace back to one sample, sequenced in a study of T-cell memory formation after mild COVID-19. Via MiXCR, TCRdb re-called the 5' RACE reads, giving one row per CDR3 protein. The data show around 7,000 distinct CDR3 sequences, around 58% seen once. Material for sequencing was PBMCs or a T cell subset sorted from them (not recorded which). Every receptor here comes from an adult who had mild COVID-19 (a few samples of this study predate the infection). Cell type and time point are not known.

Here the CDR3 DNA reads TGCGCCAGCAGCTTGGGACAGGGGATGAACACTGAAGCTTTCTTT. This codes for CASSLGQGMNTEAFF. The V gene is TRBV5-1, the J gene TRBJ1-1; 8 nucleotides line up with TRBD1. The CDR3 runs 15 residues. After removal of 0 bases from V and 0 bases from J, the junction contained 1 base not matched to a gene. Per germline, CDR1 SGHRS and CDR2 YFSETQ.

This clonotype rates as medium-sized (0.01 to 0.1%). DNA of the CDR3: TGCGCCAGCAGCTTGGCCGCGGGACAGACCTACGAGCAGTACGTC. Protein: CASSLAAGQTYEQYV. This rearrangement joins TRBV5-1 to TRBJ2-7; weak D call: TRBD1 (7 bases). Germline lookup yields CDR1 SGHRS and CDR2 YFSETQ. V was trimmed by 0 bases and J by 2 bases, leaving 12 bases between them. The CDR3 runs 15 residues.

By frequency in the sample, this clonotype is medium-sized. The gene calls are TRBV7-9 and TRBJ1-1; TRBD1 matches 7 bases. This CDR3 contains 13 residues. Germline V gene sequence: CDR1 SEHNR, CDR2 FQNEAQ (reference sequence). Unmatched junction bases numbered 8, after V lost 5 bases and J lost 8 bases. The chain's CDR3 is CASSPPDRPEAFF. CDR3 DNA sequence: TGTGCCAGCAGCCCCCCGGACAGGCCCGAAGCTTTCTTT. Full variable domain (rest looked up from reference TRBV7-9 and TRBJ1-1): DTGVSQNPRHKITKRGQNVTFRCDPISEHNRLYWYRQTLGQGPEFLTYFQNEAQLEKSRLLSDRFSAERPKGSFSTLEIQRTEQGDSAMYLCASSPPDRPEAFFGQGTRLTVV.

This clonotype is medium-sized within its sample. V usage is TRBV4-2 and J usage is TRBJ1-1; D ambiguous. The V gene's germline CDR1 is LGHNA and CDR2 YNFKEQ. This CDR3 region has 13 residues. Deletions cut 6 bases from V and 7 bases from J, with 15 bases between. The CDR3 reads CASSPRRQNEAFF. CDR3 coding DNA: TGTGCCAGCAGTCCGAGACGTCAGAATGAAGCTTTCTTT.